These 29 T cell receptor beta chains originate from one sample sequenced in a study of CXCR3-negative and CXCR3-positive naive CD8 T cells. Via 5' RACE with UMI labels, TRB cDNA libraries were prepared. One entry per CDR3 protein, without DNA, is what TCRdb gives after re-calling the 5' RACE reads. The sample includes around 92,000 distinct CDR3 sequences. Input material: naive CXCR3- CD8+ T cells from blood. The subset is: CD45RO-CCR7+CD27+CD95- naive CD8+ T cells lacking CXCR3 (TNR3-). These TCRs come from a human donor in good health. Some clones in this sample may be carry-over from other donors' samples.

The chain links TRBV29-1 to TRBJ1-1; TCRdb outputs TRBD1, but without DNA this stays unchecked. The CDR3 runs to 13 residues. Germline V lookup: CDR1 SQVTM, CDR2 ANQGSEA. The CDR3 reads CSVNRPGGTEAFF.

The rearrangement links TRBV28 to TRBJ2-7. The CDR3 extends over 11 amino acids. Germline CDR1 is MDHEN and CDR2 is SYDVKM. The CDR3 reads CASTWSYEQYF.

The rearrangement joins TRBV29-1 to TRBJ2-5; TCRdb picks TRBD1, but there is no DNA to check that call. The CDR3 has 14 amino acids. The germline V gene has CDR1 SQVTM and CDR2 ANQGSEA. CDR3 sequence: CSVIPYLEEETQYF.

This rearrangement joins TRBV29-1 to TRBJ2-7; no DNA is available, so the TRBD1 call from TCRdb remains unchecked. The CDR3 contains 12 residues. The germline V gene encodes CDR1 SQVTM and CDR2 ANQGSEA. CDR3 sequence reads: CSVGQGDYEQYF.

The gene calls are TRBV9 and TRBJ2-1; TCRdb's D gene call, TRBD2, goes unchecked for lack of DNA. Germline V gene lookup returns CDR1 SGDLS and CDR2 YYNGEE. The CDR3 contains 15 residues. The CDR3 protein is CASSVTSGSHNEQFF.

CDR3 amino acids: CSAHGPGTDEQYF. The chain is built from TRBV29-1 and TRBJ2-7; the TCRdb D gene call, TRBD1, has no DNA to confirm it. Germline V gives CDR1 SQVTM, CDR2 ANQGSEA. The CDR3 is 13 amino acids.

The chain is built from TRBV28 and TRBJ2-5; the D call of TRBD1 rests on TCRdb alone, since no DNA is present to check it. The CDR3 runs 12 residues. Germline CDR1 reads MDHEN; CDR2 reads SYDVKM. The CDR3 region is CASRGPRGRQYF.

The genes are TRBV4-2 and TRBJ2-1; TCRdb lists TRBD1, though no DNA is available to test this call. This CDR3 comprises 17 residues. From germline, CDR1 is LGHNA and CDR2 YNFKEQ. CDR3 protein: CASSHPSGTGVYNEQFF.

J is TRBJ2-7 and V is TRBV28; TCRdb names TRBD1, which stays unverified in the absence of DNA. The V gene's germline CDR1 is MDHEN and CDR2 SYDVKM. This CDR3 is built from 14 residues. CDR3 sequence reads: CASAPDSIPYEQYF.

This chain connects TRBV5-1 to TRBJ2-7. Germline assignment: CDR1 SGHRS and CDR2 YFSETQ. The CDR3 consists of 17 residues. CDR3 sequence reads: CASSLDRESGTTYEQYF.

V gene TRBV5-6 combines with J gene TRBJ2-5. The CDR3 is 13 residues long. Germline lookup yields CDR1 SGHDT and CDR2 YYEEEE. The chain's CDR3 is CASSFALGETQYF. Together with reference TRBV5-6 and TRBJ2-5, the CDR3 gives the full variable domain: DAGVTQSPTHLIKTRGQQVTLRCSPKSGHDTVSWYQQALGQGPQFIFQYYEEEERQRGNFPDRFSGHQFPNYSSELNVNALLLGDSALYLCASSFALGETQYFGPGTRLLVL.

The chain recombines TRBV30 with TRBJ2-3; TCRdb proposes TRBD2, but this gene call is untestable without DNA. CDR3 length equals 16 residues. The V gene's germline CDR1 is GTSNPN and CDR2 SVGIG (reference sequence). CDR3 in amino acids: CAWSVGSGGTLDTQYF.

The chain employs TRBV4-3 and TRBJ2-5; the TCRdb call, TRBD2, lacks DNA for checking. CDR1 is LGHNA and CDR2 is YSLEER in the germline V gene. This CDR3 spans 15 amino acids. CDR3 region: CASSQDSSPRETQYF.

V usage is TRBV9 and J usage is TRBJ1-1. Germline CDR1 reads SGDLS; CDR2 reads YYNGEE. This CDR3 has 15 residues. CDR3 in amino acids: CASSRGGSMNTEAFF.

This sequence joins TRBV6-5 and TRBJ2-2. Germline values: CDR1 MNHEY, CDR2 SVGAGI. The CDR3 loop spans 13 amino acids. The CDR3: CASSYSPTGELFF.

V usage is TRBV27 and J usage is TRBJ1-1. The CDR3 contains 14 residues. Germline CDR1 is MNHEY and CDR2 is SMNVEV (reference sequence). CDR3 residues: CASSSETPAVEAFF.

This CDR3 is CSVEISGEYEQYF. This rearrangement joins TRBV29-1 to TRBJ2-7; TCRdb's D call, TRBD1, is unchecked because there is no DNA. This CDR3 is built from 13 residues. Germline-derived CDR1 and CDR2 are SQVTM and ANQGSEA.

CDR3 residues: CASKTGQPNTEAFF. V is TRBV7-8 and J is TRBJ1-1; TCRdb picks TRBD1, but there is no DNA to check that call. Germline V gene lookup returns CDR1 SGHVS and CDR2 FQNEAQ. This CDR3 contains 14 residues.

The gene calls are TRBV4-2 and TRBJ2-1; TCRdb picks TRBD1, but there is no DNA to check that call. The germline CDR1 and CDR2 sequences are LGHNA and YNFKEQ. CDR3 length equals 18 residues. The CDR3 protein is CASSQGRRTGTGLNEQFF.

The genes are TRBV7-2 and TRBJ2-5; TCRdb's D call, TRBD1, is unchecked because there is no DNA. The CDR3 consists of 14 residues. CDR1 SGHTA and CDR2 FQGNSA come from the germline V gene. The CDR3 loop is CASSLGQGSETQYF.

The rearrangement uses TRBV6-1 and TRBJ2-7. Per germline, CDR1 MNHNS and CDR2 SASEGT. The CDR3 is 13 residues long. The CDR3 sequence: CASSETPSYEQYF.

The chain is built from TRBV10-3 and TRBJ1-1; TCRdb gives TRBD1 as the D gene, but with no DNA this cannot be confirmed. Germline V lookup: CDR1 ENHRY, CDR2 SYGVKD. This CDR3 comprises 12 residues. CDR3 region: CAISTWGAEAFF.

The J gene is TRBJ2-3, the V gene TRBV4-3; lacking DNA, the TRBD1 call made by TCRdb goes unchecked. CDR3 length equals 17 residues. Per germline, CDR1 LGHNA and CDR2 YSLEER. The chain's CDR3 is CASSQRGYTLLTDTQYF.

The V call is TRBV2, the J call TRBJ2-7. The CDR3 contains 12 residues. Looked up from germline, CDR1 is SNHLY and CDR2 is FYNNEI. The CDR3 reads CASSDTSAVQYF.

This rearrangement joins TRBV10-2 to TRBJ1-5; the TCRdb call, TRBD1, lacks DNA for checking. Germline V gene data show CDR1 as WSHSY and CDR2 as SAAADI. The CDR3 length is 15 residues. The CDR3 protein is CASSETGQGGQPQHF.

The CDR3 reads CASSWLGVNTEAFF. The chain links TRBV7-9 to TRBJ1-1; the D call from TCRdb, TRBD1, cannot be confirmed without DNA. The CDR3 has 14 residues. CDR1 SEHNR and CDR2 FQNEAQ come from the germline V gene (reference sequence).

V usage is TRBV7-9 and J usage is TRBJ2-4; checking the TCRdb D call of TRBD1 is not possible without DNA. This CDR3 region has 13 residues. CDR1 SEHNR and CDR2 FQNEAQ come from the germline V gene (reference sequence). CDR3 sequence: CASGTAAKNIQYF.

This chain uses TRBV29-1 with TRBJ2-7; TCRdb returns TRBD1, unconfirmable since there is no DNA. This CDR3 has 13 residues. Germline V gene sequence: CDR1 SQVTM, CDR2 ANQGSEA. CDR3 sequence reads: CSVYGAIAYEQYF.

The chain is built from TRBV7-8 and TRBJ2-7; TCRdb selects TRBD1, and the lack of DNA leaves this call unchecked. CDR1 is SGHVS and CDR2 is FQNEAQ in the germline V gene. The CDR3 covers 14 residues. CDR3: CASSSGPGVGEQYF.